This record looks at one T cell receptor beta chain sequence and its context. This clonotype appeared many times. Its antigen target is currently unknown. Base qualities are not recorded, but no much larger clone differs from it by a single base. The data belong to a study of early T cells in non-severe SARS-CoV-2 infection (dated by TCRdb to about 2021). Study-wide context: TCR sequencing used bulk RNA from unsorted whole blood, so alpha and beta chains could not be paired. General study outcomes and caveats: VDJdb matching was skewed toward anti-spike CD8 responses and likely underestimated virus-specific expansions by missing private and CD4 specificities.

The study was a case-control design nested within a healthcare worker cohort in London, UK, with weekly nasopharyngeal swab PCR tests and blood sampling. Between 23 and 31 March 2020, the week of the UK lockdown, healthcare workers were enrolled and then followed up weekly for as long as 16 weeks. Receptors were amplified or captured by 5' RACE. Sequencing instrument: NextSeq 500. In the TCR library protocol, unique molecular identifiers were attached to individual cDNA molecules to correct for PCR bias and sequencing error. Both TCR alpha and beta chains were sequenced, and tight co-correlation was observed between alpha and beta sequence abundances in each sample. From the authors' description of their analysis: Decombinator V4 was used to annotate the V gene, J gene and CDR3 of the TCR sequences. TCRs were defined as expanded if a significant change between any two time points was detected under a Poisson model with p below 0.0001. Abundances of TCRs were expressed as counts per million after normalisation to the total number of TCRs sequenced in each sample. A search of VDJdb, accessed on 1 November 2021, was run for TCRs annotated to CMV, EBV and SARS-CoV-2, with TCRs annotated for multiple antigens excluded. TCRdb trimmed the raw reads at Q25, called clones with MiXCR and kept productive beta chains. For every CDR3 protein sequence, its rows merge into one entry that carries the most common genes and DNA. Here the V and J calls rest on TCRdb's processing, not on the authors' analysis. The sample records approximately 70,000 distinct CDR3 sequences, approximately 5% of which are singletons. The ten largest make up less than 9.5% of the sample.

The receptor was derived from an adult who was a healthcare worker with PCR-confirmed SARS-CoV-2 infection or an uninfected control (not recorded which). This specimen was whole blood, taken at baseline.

CDR3 protein: CASSHGPNTEAFF. The nucleotide sequence reads TGTGCCAGCTCCCACGGACCGAACACTGAAGCTTTCTTT. This chain joins TRBV18 to TRBJ1-1; the D gene cannot be named for sure. Taken from the germline V gene, the CDR1 and CDR2 loops are KGHSH and LQKENI. From the cysteine through the phenylalanine, the CDR3 covers 13 amino acids. The read is trimmed to its CDR3 DNA, 39 bases read in frame from base 1. Trimming removed 6 bases from V and 1 base from J, leaving 9 bases between the germline ends.